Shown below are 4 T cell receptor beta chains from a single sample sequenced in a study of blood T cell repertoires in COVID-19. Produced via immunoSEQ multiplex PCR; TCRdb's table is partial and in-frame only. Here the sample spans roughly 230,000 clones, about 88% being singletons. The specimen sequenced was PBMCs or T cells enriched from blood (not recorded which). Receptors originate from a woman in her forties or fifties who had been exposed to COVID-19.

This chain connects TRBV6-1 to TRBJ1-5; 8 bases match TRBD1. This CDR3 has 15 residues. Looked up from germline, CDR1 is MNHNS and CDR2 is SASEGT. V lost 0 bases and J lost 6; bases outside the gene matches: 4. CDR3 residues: CASSEADRGGQPQHF. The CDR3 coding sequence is TGTGCCAGCAGTGAAGCTGACAGGGGTGGTCAGCCCCAGCATTTT.

In DNA, the CDR3 is TGTGCCAGCAGCTTAGACACAGGGCCATACTACGAGCAGTACTTC. This codes for CASSLDTGPYYEQYF. The J gene is TRBJ2-7, the V gene TRBV11-2; TRBD1 is a possible D gene (6 bases). V was cut by 0 bases and J by 3 bases, with 12 bases left in between. The germline CDR1 and CDR2 sequences are SGHAT and FQNNGV. The CDR3 is 15 amino acids.

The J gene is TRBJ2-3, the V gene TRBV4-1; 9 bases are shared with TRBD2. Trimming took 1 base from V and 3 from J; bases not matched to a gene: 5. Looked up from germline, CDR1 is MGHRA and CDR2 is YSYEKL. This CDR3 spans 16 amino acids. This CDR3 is CASSQGLAEWTDTQYF. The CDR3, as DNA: TGCGCCAGCAGCCAAGGACTAGCGGAGTGGACAGATACGCAGTATTTT.

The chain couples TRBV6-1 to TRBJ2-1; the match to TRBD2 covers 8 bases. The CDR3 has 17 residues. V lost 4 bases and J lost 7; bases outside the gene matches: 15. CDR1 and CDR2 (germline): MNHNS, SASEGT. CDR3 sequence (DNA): TGTGCCAGCAGTGTCCTAACCGGAGCGGGGGCCAGAAATGAGCAGTTCTTC. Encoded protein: CASSVLTGAGARNEQFF.